Each of the 28 T cell receptor beta chains below was sequenced from the same sample in a study of T-cell reconstitution after alpha-beta-depleted transplantation in children. Unique molecular identifiers were incorporated during preparation of the TCRbeta library. TCRdb analysed the PCR reads with MiXCR anew, one entry per CDR3 protein. Here the sample spans approximately 520,000 distinct CDR3 sequences, 11% being singletons. Sequenced material: PBMCs, mostly from graft donor cells, taken 180 days after TCRalphabeta/CD19-depleted stem cell transplant. The receptors originated from a female patient aged 2-10 years who had a stem cell transplant for aplastic anemia, so the T cells may come from the graft donor.

To note about this clonotype: This sequence may be a read error, since a much larger clone differs from it by one base. This chain joins TRBV7-8 and TRBJ2-4; D possibly corresponds to TRBD2 (5 bases). Germline CDR1 is SGHVS and CDR2 is FQNEAQ. V lost 5 bases to trimming and J lost 12 bases, with 17 bases between them. This CDR3 spans 13 amino acids. CDR3 sequence reads: CASSQERAHSQYF. As DNA, the CDR3 is TGTGCCAGCAGCCAGGAGAGGGCCCACAGTCAGTACTTC.

This clonotype has ten or more counts. CDR3 residues: CASSRGLAEHEQYV. Here the CDR3 DNA reads TGTGCCAGCAGCCGCGGACTAGCGGAGCACGAGCAGTACGTC. The genes are TRBV7-9 and TRBJ2-7; 10 bases are a match to TRBD2. Germline V gene data show CDR1 as SEHNR and CDR2 as FQNEAQ (reference sequence). The CDR3 runs 14 residues. V was pared by 5 bases and J by 5 bases, with 6 bases of the junction left unmatched.

This clonotype was picked up a small number of times. This chain links TRBV29-1 with TRBJ1-5; D perhaps matches TRBD1 (5 bases). With 6 bases removed from V and 3 bases from J, the gap between germline ends came to 15 bases. This CDR3 is 14 amino acids long. Germline V gene sequence: CDR1 SQVTM, CDR2 ANQGSEA. The CDR3 sequence: CSVGQGGFNQPQHF. In nucleotides, the CDR3 is TGCAGCGTAGGGCAGGGTGGTTTCAATCAGCCCCAGCATTTT.

V gene TRBV7-2 combines with J gene TRBJ2-5; perhaps TRBD2 as D (6 bases). Germline V gives CDR1 SGHTA, CDR2 FQGNSA. There are 15 residues in the CDR3. V shed 4 bases and J shed 0 bases, with 12 bases lying between them. The CDR3 loop is CASSSPWRDQETQYF. The DNA of the CDR3 is TGTGCCAGCAGCTCCCCTTGGAGGGACCAAGAGACCCAGTACTTC. Variable domain in full (rest from reference TRBV7-2 and TRBJ2-5): GAGVSQSPSNKVTEKGKDVELRCDPISGHTALYWYRQSLGQGLEFLIYFQGNSAPDKSGLPSDRFSAERTGGSVSTLTIQRTQQEDSAVYLCASSSPWRDQETQYFGPGTRLLVL.

This clonotype has only a few counts. The rearrangement links TRBV7-8 to TRBJ2-1; 9 bases align to TRBD2. The CDR3 is 16 residues long. With 5 bases clipped from V and 10 bases from J, the junction kept 15 bases outside the gene matches. CDR1 SGHVS and CDR2 FQNEAQ come from the germline V gene. The CDR3 spells CASSPTVAGGRSEQFF. The CDR3, as DNA: TGTGCCAGCAGCCCCACGGTGGCGGGAGGGCGTTCGGAGCAGTTCTTC.

The chain recombines TRBV5-1 with TRBJ1-6; TRBD1 aligns across 10 bases. Germline V gene lookup returns CDR1 SGHRS and CDR2 YFSETQ. CDR3 length: 15 residues. V lost 0 bases and J lost 7; bases outside the gene matches: 1. CDR3 DNA sequence: TGCGCCAGCAGCTTGGAGGGACAGGGGAATTCACCCCTCCACTTT. Amino acid sequence: CASSLEGQGNSPLHF.

J is TRBJ2-1 and V is TRBV2, with D possibly being TRBD2 (6 bases). The CDR3 has 19 residues. Per germline, CDR1 SNHLY and CDR2 FYNNEI. The V end was cut by 5 bases, the J end by 6 bases, with 29 bases between. The CDR3 region is CASSFQYGSGRGRFNEQFF. CDR3 sequence (DNA): TGTGCCAGCAGTTTCCAATACGGTAGTGGACGGGGGAGATTCAATGAGCAGTTCTTC. Full variable domain (missing parts from reference TRBV2 and TRBJ2-1): EPEVTQTPSHQVTQMGQEVILRCVPISNHLYFYWYRQILGQKVEFLVSFYNNEISEKSEIFDDQFSVERPDGSNFTLKIRSTKLEDSAMYFCASSFQYGSGRGRFNEQFFGPGTRLTVL.

This clonotype was observed a handful of times. The chain links TRBV9 to TRBJ1-5, with a weak D call TRBD1 (5 bases). The CDR3 runs to 15 residues. CDR1 and CDR2 from the germline V gene are SGDLS and YYNGEE. V was clipped by 0 bases and J by 6 bases, with 13 bases between them. DNA of the CDR3: TGTGCCAGCAGCGTAGAGGGGAGGGCGGGTCAGCCCCAGCATTTT. It translates to CASSVEGRAGQPQHF. Together with reference TRBV9 and TRBJ1-5, the CDR3 gives the full variable domain: DSGVTQTPKHLITATGQRVTLRCSPRSGDLSVYWYQQSLDQGLQFLIQYYNGEERAKGNILERFSAQQFPDLHSELNLSSLELGDSALYFCASSVEGRAGQPQHFGDGTRLSIL.

This clonotype was seen only a few times. The rearrangement joins TRBV12-3 or TRBV12-4 to TRBJ1-6, with 10 bases lining up with TRBD1. With 1 base clipped from V and 10 bases from J, the junction kept 1 base outside the gene matches. The CDR3 extends over 14 amino acids. DNA for the CDR3: TGTGCCAGCAGTTTAGGGACAGGGGGATCACCCCTCCACTTT. Translating it yields CASSLGTGGSPLHF.

This clonotype was found a few times. The gene calls are TRBV24-1 and TRBJ2-7; D possibly corresponds to TRBD1 (5 bases). The germline CDR1 and CDR2 sequences are KGHDR and SFDVKD. The CDR3 spans 16 residues. V dropped 5 bases and J dropped 3 bases, with 19 bases sitting between them. CDR3 DNA: TGTGCCACCAGTGCTCCGGTTGGGCACCAGGGCTACGAGCAGTACTTC. Protein: CATSAPVGHQGYEQYF.

This clonotype was found many times. The chain uses TRBV10-3 and TRBJ2-2; no clear D. V lost 3 bases and J lost 2, with 10 bases in between. CDR1 is ENHRY and CDR2 is SYGVKD in the germline V gene. CDR3 length: 15 amino acids. The chain's CDR3 is CAISEREANTGELFF. The CDR3 region has the DNA TGTGCCATCAGTGAAAGAGAGGCCAACACCGGGGAGCTGTTTTTT.

Ten or more counts support this clonotype. CDR3 residues: CASSLERVVSTGELFF. DNA for the CDR3: TGTGCCAGCAGCTTGGAGCGGGTCGTGAGCACCGGGGAGCTGTTTTTT. V gene TRBV5-5 combines with J gene TRBJ2-2, with a weak D call TRBD2 (6 bases). This CDR3 spans 16 amino acids. V was trimmed by 0 bases and J by 4 bases, leaving 13 bases between them. Germline V CDR1 and CDR2: SGHKS, YYEKEE (reference sequence). Supplemented by reference TRBV5-5 and TRBJ2-2, the full variable domain reads DAGVTQSPTHLIKTRGQQVTLRCSPISGHKSVSWYQQVLGQGPQFIFQYYEKEERGRGNFPDRFSARQFPNYSSELNVNALLLGDSALYLCASSLERVVSTGELFFGEGSRLTVL.

The chain carries TRBV9 and TRBJ1-4; 8 nucleotides line up with TRBD1. Germline V lookup: CDR1 SGDLS, CDR2 YYNGEE. V shed 3 bases, J shed 0 bases, and the junction held 7 bases outside the gene matches. This CDR3 has 17 residues. CDR3 region: CASSASGGRATNEKLFF. The CDR3 nucleotides are TGTGCCAGCAGCGCATCAGGGGGCCGAGCAACTAATGAAAAACTGTTTTTT. The full variable domain, completed using reference TRBV9 and TRBJ1-4, is DSGVTQTPKHLITATGQRVTLRCSPRSGDLSVYWYQQSLDQGLQFLIQYYNGEERAKGNILERFSAQQFPDLHSELNLSSLELGDSALYFCASSASGGRATNEKLFFGSGTQLSVL.

V gene TRBV28 combines with J gene TRBJ2-3; either TRBD1 or TRBD2 may supply D (6 bases each). The ends were cut back, 4 bases at V and 7 bases at J, with 12 bases in the middle. CDR1 MDHEN and CDR2 SYDVKM come from the germline V gene. This CDR3 is 13 amino acids long. CDR3 protein: CASSSHGGHTQYF. The CDR3, as DNA: TGTGCCAGCAGTTCCCACGGGGGCCATACGCAGTATTTT.

The chain employs TRBV6-2 or TRBV6-3 and TRBJ2-3; TRBD2 might be the D (6 bases). The CDR3 sequence is 14 residues long. Germline V gene sequence: CDR1 MNHEY, CDR2 SVGEGT. V lost 11 bases and J lost 5, with 20 bases in between. The CDR3 DNA follows: TGTGCCTCGAGGGTGGCGGGATCCATAGATACGCAGTATTTT. Its protein is CASRVAGSIDTQYF.

V usage is TRBV5-6 and J usage is TRBJ2-2; D remains ambiguous. This CDR3 has 12 amino acids. Deletions cut 4 bases from V and 6 bases from J, with 7 bases between. In germline, CDR1 is SGHDT, CDR2 YYEEEE. The CDR3 here is CASSHKAGELFF. The CDR3 DNA is TGTGCCAGCAGCCATAAAGCCGGGGAGCTGTTTTTT.

The CDR3 protein is CASSPLNYQGRGNQPQHF. CDR3 in DNA: TGTGCCAGCTCACCACTGAATTACCAGGGAAGGGGGAATCAGCCCCAGCATTTT. The chain links TRBV18 to TRBJ1-5; D might be TRBD1 (6 bases). The CDR3 length is 18 residues. Trimming took off 1 base at V and 4 bases at J, with 20 bases between the two ends. Germline loops: CDR1 KGHSH, CDR2 LQKENI.

The chain combines TRBV5-1 with TRBJ2-7; D is possibly TRBD2 (7 bases). CDR3 length: 15 amino acids. Trimming cost V 0 bases and J 5 bases, with 15 bases left between them. In germline, CDR1 is SGHRS, CDR2 YFSETQ. CDR3 loop: CASSLGSGGANEQYF. The CDR3 DNA is TGCGCCAGCAGCTTGGGGTCGGGGGGCGCAAACGAGCAGTACTTC.

The chain joins TRBV4-3 to TRBJ1-2; maybe TRBD1 (6 bases). The ends were cut back, 8 bases at V and 4 bases at J, with 20 bases in the middle. This CDR3 comprises 15 residues. The germline gives CDR1 LGHNA, CDR2 YSLEER. DNA for the CDR3: TGCGCCAGCGTTCCATCCACAGGGCACTCCTATGGCTACACCTTC. As protein: CASVPSTGHSYGYTF.

V gene TRBV28 combines with J gene TRBJ2-7; 9 bases line up with TRBD1. The V and J ends lost 0 bases and 5 bases, in that order; junction bases with no gene match: 8. Germline V gene data show CDR1 as MDHEN and CDR2 as SYDVKM. This CDR3 is 16 amino acids long. CDR3 residues: CASSLWGDRGVDEQYF. CDR3 sequence (DNA): TGTGCCAGCAGTTTATGGGGTGACAGGGGGGTTGACGAGCAGTACTTC. Filled out from reference TRBV28 and TRBJ2-7, the complete variable domain reads DVKVTQSSRYLVKRTGEKVFLECVQDMDHENMFWYRQDPGLGLRLIYFSYDVKMKEKGDIPEGYSVSREKKERFSLILESASTNQTSMYLCASSLWGDRGVDEQYFGPGTRLTVT.

CDR3 sequence reads: CASSQGWGGNSGNTIYF. DNA of the CDR3: TGCGCCAGCAGCCAAGGTTGGGGGGGTAACTCTGGAAACACCATATATTTT. The chain recombines TRBV4-3 with TRBJ1-3; TRBD1 is a possible D gene (5 bases). The V gene lost 1 base and the J gene lost 0 bases, with 13 bases spanning the gap. The germline gives CDR1 LGHNA, CDR2 YSLEER. The CDR3 extends over 17 amino acids.

This clonotype came up a few times. The chain joins TRBV20-1 to TRBJ1-4, with TRBD1 matching over 9 bases. CDR3 size: 16 residues. Germline trimming cut 2 bases from V and 6 bases from J; bases unmatched to any gene: 10. Germline CDR1 reads DFQATT; CDR2 reads SNEGSKA (reference sequence). CDR3 in amino acids: CSARIWTGTGYEKLFF. Here the CDR3 DNA reads TGCAGTGCTAGAATCTGGACCGGGACAGGGTATGAAAAACTGTTTTTT.

This clonotype was counted only a few times. The J gene is TRBJ2-1, the V gene TRBV4-3; D is ambiguous. V gave up 3 bases and J gave up 8 bases, with 14 bases separating them. CDR1 and CDR2 (germline): LGHNA, YSLEER. The CDR3 is made up of 14 amino acids. The CDR3 nucleotides are TGCGCCAGCAGCCATGTTGGGCGCAGCGATGAGCAGTTCTTC. Translating it yields CASSHVGRSDEQFF.

The rearrangement links TRBV7-2 to TRBJ2-3, with 8 positions matching TRBD2. V lost 4 bases, J lost 0 bases, and 9 bases stayed unmatched. The CDR3 extends over 17 amino acids. CDR1 and CDR2 (germline): SGHTA, FQGNSA. The CDR3 loop reads CASSSNWGLVSTDTQYF. The CDR3 DNA is TGTGCCAGCAGCTCTAACTGGGGACTAGTGAGCACAGATACGCAGTATTTT. The full variable domain, rest sourced from reference TRBV7-2 and TRBJ2-3, is GAGVSQSPSNKVTEKGKDVELRCDPISGHTALYWYRQSLGQGLEFLIYFQGNSAPDKSGLPSDRFSAERTGGSVSTLTIQRTQQEDSAVYLCASSSNWGLVSTDTQYFGPGTRLTVL.

The table lists this clonotype with a few counts. The chain combines TRBV5-1 with TRBJ2-7; TRBD2 aligns across 7 bases. The germline V gene encodes CDR1 SGHRS and CDR2 YFSETQ. The CDR3 is 17 residues long. V lost 4 bases, J lost 5 bases, and 18 bases stayed unmatched. CDR3 bases: TGCGCCAGCAGCCCAAATCCTCCGGGACTATGGAACAACGAGCAGTACGTC. Its protein is CASSPNPPGLWNNEQYV.

This chain joins TRBV10-3 and TRBJ2-2; a possible D gene is TRBD1 (6 bases). The CDR3 is made up of 16 amino acids. Deletions cut 2 bases from V and 1 base from J, with 11 bases between. Germline V gene sequence: CDR1 ENHRY, CDR2 SYGVKD. Here the CDR3 DNA reads TGTGCCATCAGTGAGCCTCGCAGGGGGAACACCGGGGAGCTGTTTTTT. Translated, it gives CAISEPRRGNTGELFF.

The chain is built from TRBV28 and TRBJ2-2; D uncertain. Trimming took 3 bases from V and 4 from J, leaving 15 bases between them. Germline V gene data show CDR1 as MDHEN and CDR2 as SYDVKM. The CDR3 has 16 amino acids. CDR3: CASSFASRIPTGELFF. As DNA, the CDR3 is TGTGCCAGCAGTTTCGCTTCGAGGATTCCCACCGGGGAGCTGTTTTTT.

This clonotype was seen only a few times. The chain joins TRBV2 to TRBJ2-1, with TRBD2 matching over 7 bases. CDR3 size: 14 residues. Germline V gives CDR1 SNHLY, CDR2 FYNNEI. The V segment lost 6 bases and the J segment 3 bases; nucleotides outside the gene matches: 5. The CDR3 DNA reads as TGTGCCAGCAGGTGGGGGACTAACTACAATGAGCAGTTCTTC. Its protein product is CASRWGTNYNEQFF.